The 16 T cell receptor beta chains below were found in one sample sequenced in a study of blood T cell repertoires in COVID-19 (dated by TCRdb to 2018 to 2021). The protocol used for the library was the immunoSEQ multiplex PCR assay. This is the immuneACCESS table as TCRdb keeps it, with only in-frame sequences that have V and J called. A part of the clones is gone; compared with another copy, unresolved V genes explain less than half, and the rest is unexplained. The sample table lists 150,000 or so clones, around 87% of them with a count of one. The top ten hold about 0.6% of the sample. Sequencing input: peripheral blood. The receptors were sampled from a man aged 55 to 70 with COVID-19, enrolled during active disease.

This clone was recorded only once. The CDR3 DNA sequence: TGTGCCACCAGTGAGTCACTAGGCTACAATGAGCAGTTCTTC. Translated, it gives CATSESLGYNEQFF. The rearrangement uses TRBV24-1 and TRBJ2-1; weak D call: TRBD2 (5 bases). V lost 4 bases, J lost 3 bases, and 9 bases lay in between. Germline assignment: CDR1 KGHDR and CDR2 SFDVKD. This CDR3 is built from 14 residues.

V usage is TRBV6-6 and J usage is TRBJ1-1; D not resolved. From germline, CDR1 is MNHNY and CDR2 SVGAGI (reference sequence). The CDR3 spans 16 residues. Deletions cut 3 bases from V and 3 bases from J, with 17 bases between. The chain's CDR3 is CASSYGLGLRDTEAFF. The CDR3 DNA reads as TGTGCCAGCAGTTATGGTTTAGGGCTGAGGGACACTGAAGCTTTCTTT.

This chain uses TRBV6-5 with TRBJ1-4, with a possible D match to TRBD1 (5 bases). Trimming left V 4 bases short and J 0 bases short, with 9 bases between. This CDR3 is 15 amino acids long. Germline V gene data show CDR1 as MNHEY and CDR2 as SVGAGI. This chain's CDR3 is CASSSGGATNEKLFF. CDR3 in DNA: TGTGCCAGCAGTTCCGGGGGGGCAACTAATGAAAAACTGTTTTTT.

The CDR3 nucleotides are TGTGCCAGCAGCCCACAACAGGAAAATTCACCCCTCCACTTT. It specifies CASSPQQENSPLHF. The chain links TRBV5-4 to TRBJ1-6, with a possible D match to TRBD1 (5 bases). The CDR3 runs 14 residues. Germline V gives CDR1 SGHNT, CDR2 YYREEE (reference sequence). Trimming shortened V by 4 bases and J by 7 bases, and 12 bases separated the two germline ends. Combining the CDR3 with reference TRBV5-4 and TRBJ1-6 gives the whole variable domain ETGVTQSPTHLIKTRGQQVTLRCSSQSGHNTVSWYQQALGQGPQFIFQYYREEENGRGNFPPRFSGLQFPNYSSELNVNALELDDSALYLCASSPQQENSPLHFGNGTRLTVT.

The V call is TRBV7-2, the J call TRBJ2-2, with D tentatively TRBD1 (5 bases). The germline V gene has CDR1 SGHTA and CDR2 FQGNSA. The CDR3 covers 14 residues. The V end was cut by 5 bases, the J end by 5 bases, with 12 bases between. This CDR3 reads CASSLRTTTGELFF. The CDR3 DNA reads as TGTGCCAGCAGCCTCCGGACAACAACCGGGGAGCTGTTTTTT.

The chain employs TRBV7-2 and TRBJ1-2, with TRBD1 as a possible D gene (6 bases). The germline V gene encodes CDR1 SGHTA and CDR2 FQGNSA. The CDR3 is 17 residues long. V dropped 3 bases and J dropped 3 bases, with 20 bases sitting between them. CDR3 nucleotide sequence: TGTGCCAGCAGCTTCTGGGCAGGGGCCAAAGCAGACTATGGCTACACCTTC. Encoded protein: CASSFWAGAKADYGYTF.

A few counts support this clone. J is TRBJ2-2 and V is TRBV24-1, with D unresolved. The germline CDR1 and CDR2 sequences are KGHDR and SFDVKD. The CDR3 has 15 residues. V was pared by 2 bases and J by 3 bases, with 9 bases between. The CDR3 region has the DNA TGTGCCACCAGTGATTCATCCAGTTACACCGGGGAGCTGTTTTTT. Protein: CATSDSSSYTGELFF.

In the case of this clone: This sample also contains other DNA sequences that code for the same CDR3. Written as DNA, the CDR3 is TGTGGAGGGGGCTCCTACAATGAGCAGTTCTTC. It is translated as CGGGSYNEQFF. V is TRBV6-6 and J is TRBJ2-1; possibly TRBD1 for D (6 bases). In germline, CDR1 is MNHNY, CDR2 SVGAGI (reference sequence). CDR3 length equals 11 residues.

CDR3 sequence: CASSSDSDYGYTF. The CDR3 DNA sequence: TGTGCCAGCAGTTCGGACAGTGACTATGGCTACACCTTC. The chain has TRBV12-3 or TRBV12-4 and TRBJ1-2; a weak D match, TRBD1 (6 bases). The CDR3 spans 13 residues. V was shortened by 4 bases and J by 3 bases, with 9 bases between the two germline ends.

The CDR3, as DNA: TGTGCCAGCAGCCAGCTTGGGGCTAGTGGGGCCAACGTCCTGACTTTC. It yields the protein CASSQLGASGANVLTF. The gene calls are TRBV7-9 and TRBJ2-6, with D maybe TRBD1 (5 bases). With 5 bases removed from V and 3 bases from J, the gap between germline ends came to 14 bases. This CDR3 has 16 amino acids. CDR1 is SEHNR and CDR2 is FQNEAQ in the germline V gene (reference sequence).

The rearrangement uses TRBV19 and TRBJ1-3, with D uncertain. V was cut by 5 bases and J by 4 bases, with 15 bases left in between. Per germline, CDR1 LNHDA and CDR2 SQIVND (reference sequence). The CDR3 totals 15 residues. The CDR3 bases are TGTGCCAGTAGTCCGAGAAGGTTAGCCGGAAACACCATATATTTT. The encoded protein is CASSPRRLAGNTIYF.

The V and J genes are TRBV6-2 or TRBV6-3 and TRBJ2-7; perhaps TRBD2 as D (7 bases). CDR1 and CDR2 from the germline V gene are MNHEY and SVGEGT. This CDR3 has 17 residues. Trimming cost V 5 bases and J 0 bases, with 20 bases left between them. In nucleotides, the CDR3 is TGTGCCAGCAGTACGGGGGGCCCCCTCCGGGACTCCTACGAGCAGTACTTC. Protein sequence: CASSTGGPLRDSYEQYF.

V is TRBV4-3 and J is TRBJ2-7, with TRBD1 identical over 7 bases. Trimming removed 2 bases from V and 4 bases from J; junction bases left unmatched: 8. The CDR3 consists of 15 residues. Germline V gene lookup returns CDR1 LGHNA and CDR2 YSLEER. The CDR3 coding sequence is TGCGCCAGCAGCCAAATCCGGGACAGCCTTTACGAGCAGTACTTC. Translation gives CASSQIRDSLYEQYF.

The rearrangement links TRBV12-5 to TRBJ2-7; D perhaps matches TRBD2 (7 bases). The CDR3 spans 16 residues. Germline values: CDR1 LGHNT, CDR2 FRNRAP. V lost 1 base and J lost 4, with 17 bases in between. CDR3 region: CASGLDQWGGSYEQYF. In DNA, the CDR3 is TGTGCTAGTGGTTTGGACCAATGGGGGGGCTCTTACGAGCAGTACTTC. Looking up the rest from reference TRBV12-5 and TRBJ2-7 gives the full variable domain: DARVTQTPRHKVTEMGQEVTMRCQPILGHNTVFWYRQTMMQGLELLAYFRNRAPLDDSGMPKDRFSAEMPDATLATLKIQPSEPRDSAVYFCASGLDQWGGSYEQYFGPGTRLTVT.

The chain has TRBV18 and TRBJ2-7; 9 bases align to TRBD2. The CDR3 runs 16 residues. CDR1 and CDR2 (germline): KGHSH, LQKENI. V dropped 0 bases and J dropped 0; count of bases not matched to a gene: 3. CDR3 sequence: CASSPPGLASSYEQYF. CDR3 DNA sequence: TGTGCCAGCTCACCACCTGGACTAGCGAGCTCCTACGAGCAGTACTTC.

The chain uses TRBV24-1 and TRBJ1-2, with 9 bases matching TRBD1. Germline CDR1 reads KGHDR; CDR2 reads SFDVKD. This CDR3 has 14 amino acids. V dropped 4 bases and J dropped 4; count of bases not matched to a gene: 3. The CDR3, as DNA: TGTGCCACCAGTGAAGGACAGGGGAGCTATGGCTACACCTTC. This codes for CATSEGQGSYGYTF.